This T cell receptor (beta chain) comes out of a study of shared clonotypes between healthy human individuals. Study-wide background: There were three CD4 naive, three CD4 memory, two CD8 naive and one CD8 memory plates per donor.

Study outcomes and limitations: Among donors, the sharing of clonotypes was expected to be influenced by sequencing depth. Generally, estimated richness proved larger in naive subsets than it did in memory subsets.

Per the original methods: ImmunoSEQ junction-only sequences lacked quality scores, so their filtering differed. Assay used: immunoSEQ multiplex PCR; TCRdb lists only in-frame clones, some missing. For V, J and clone size, that table is used; D and trimming come from the DNA. The sample has about 580,000 clones; 95% to 98% are singletons. Naivety among CD8 cells was defined by CD45RO negativity and positive CCR7 selection, thereby excluding terminally differentiated effector memory CD45RA+ cells. The CDR3 sequence is 14 residues long. V trimming: 3 bases; J trimming: 9 bases; junction bases outside the gene matches: 7. Germline loops: CDR1 MDHEN, CDR2 SYDVKM. As for this clone: The antigen remains unidentified.

The specimen was naive CD8+ T cells sorted from blood. The rearrangement joins TRBV28 to TRBJ2-1, with TRBD2 matching over 8 bases. The TCR was taken from a man aged 25-40 years in good health. CDR3 residues: CASSFSGEVGEQFF. CDR3 bases: TGTGCCAGCAGTTTTAGCGGGGAGGTCGGTGAGCAGTTCTTC. Complete variable domain (other parts from reference TRBV28 and TRBJ2-1): DVKVTQSSRYLVKRTGEKVFLECVQDMDHENMFWYRQDPGLGLRLIYFSYDVKMKEKGDIPEGYSVSREKKERFSLILESASTNQTSMYLCASSFSGEVGEQFFGPGTRLTVL.